A selection of T cell receptor beta chains follows, all from one sample in a study of T cell responses to AZD1222 COVID-19 vaccine. Here immunoSEQ multiplex PCR was the method, and the copy in TCRdb shows in-frame clones only, minus some. Of roughly 110,000 clones in the sample, about 90% were seen once. The sequenced sample was peripheral blood, obtained 28 days after the second AZD1222 dose. The receptor source for this set is an adult who received the AZD1222 COVID-19 vaccine. Each CDR3 is given with its conserved first and last residue. The order of the fields is D gene, V gene, clone size, J gene, CDR3 DNA, CDR3 protein. D genes are given only for firm matches. Only part of the rows carry a size: once, few, many, or a class if the clone is expanded.

d_gene: .; v_gene: TRBV4-3; abundance: .; j_gene: TRBJ1-2; CDR3nt: TGCGCCAGCAGCCAAGAGAGCGGCAGGGACTATGGCTACACCTTC; CDR3aa: CASSQESGRDYGYTF
d_gene: .; v_gene: TRBV6-5; abundance: once; j_gene: TRBJ1-5; CDR3nt: TGTGCCAGCAGTCCTGGTGCAGACCTGGGGCAGCCCCAGCATTTT; CDR3aa: CASSPGADLGQPQHF
d_gene: .; v_gene: TRBV5-5; abundance: .; j_gene: TRBJ2-7; CDR3nt: TGTGCCAGCAGCTTGGGAACCTACGAGCAGTACTTC; CDR3aa: CASSLGTYEQYF
d_gene: TRBD1; v_gene: TRBV19; abundance: few; j_gene: TRBJ1-1; CDR3nt: TGTGCCAGTCCTCCACAGGGGGTGAGATTTAACACTGAAGCTTTCTTT; CDR3aa: CASPPQGVRFNTEAFF
d_gene: TRBD2; v_gene: TRBV7-9; abundance: .; j_gene: TRBJ2-7; CDR3nt: TGTGCCAGCAGCCCCGGGGCCGTTCCTAGCGGCGAGCAGTACTTC; CDR3aa: CASSPGAVPSGEQYF
d_gene: .; v_gene: TRBV5-1; abundance: .; j_gene: TRBJ2-5; CDR3nt: TGCGCCAGCAGTTCGATGGGGGGTGAGACCCAGTACTTC; CDR3aa: CASSSMGGETQYF
d_gene: .; v_gene: TRBV24-1; abundance: once; j_gene: TRBJ2-5; CDR3nt: TGTGCCACCAGTGATGTACGGGAGAAGGGGGATGGAGAGACCCAGTACTTC; CDR3aa: CATSDVREKGDGETQYF
d_gene: .; v_gene: TRBV7-9; abundance: .; j_gene: TRBJ2-5; CDR3nt: TGTGCCAGCAGCAGAGGGGAGAACCAAGAGACCCAGTACTTC; CDR3aa: CASSRGENQETQYF
d_gene: TRBD1; v_gene: TRBV5-1; abundance: .; j_gene: TRBJ2-7; CDR3nt: TGCGCCAGCAGCTTACAATCGATAGCCGGGACAGGGTTACGCGAGCAGTACTTC; CDR3aa: CASSLQSIAGTGLREQYF
d_gene: TRBD1; v_gene: TRBV7-2; abundance: .; j_gene: TRBJ1-1; CDR3nt: TGTGCCAGCAGCTTTTCAGCCGGGACAGGCACTGAAGCTTTCTTT; CDR3aa: CASSFSAGTGTEAFF
d_gene: .; v_gene: TRBV6-5; abundance: .; j_gene: TRBJ1-2; CDR3nt: TGTGCCAGCAGCACAGGGTTTTTTGGCTACACCTTC; CDR3aa: CASSTGFFGYTF
d_gene: .; v_gene: TRBV7-9; abundance: .; j_gene: TRBJ1-1; CDR3nt: TGTGCCAGCAGCTTAGGGTTGGGTGGGAACACTGAAGCTTTCTTT; CDR3aa: CASSLGLGGNTEAFF
d_gene: .; v_gene: TRBV19; abundance: .; j_gene: TRBJ1-1; CDR3nt: TGTGCCAGTAGTACCCCCCGGGGGGGGAACACTGAAGCTTTCTTT; CDR3aa: CASSTPRGGNTEAFF
d_gene: .; v_gene: TRBV7-6; abundance: .; j_gene: TRBJ2-7; CDR3nt: TGTGCCAGCAGCTTAGGAGGGGCCCCCTACGAGCAGTACTTC; CDR3aa: CASSLGGAPYEQYF
d_gene: .; v_gene: TRBV7-7; abundance: .; j_gene: TRBJ1-4; CDR3nt: TGTGCTAGCAGCTTAGGCGGTCCTAATGAAAAACTGTTTTTT; CDR3aa: CASSLGGPNEKLFF
d_gene: .; v_gene: TRBV3-1/TRBV3-2; abundance: .; j_gene: TRBJ2-1; CDR3nt: TGTGCCAGCAGAAAAGGGGGGGCCACCTACAATGAGCAGTTCTTC; CDR3aa: CASRKGGATYNEQFF
d_gene: TRBD1; v_gene: TRBV5-1; abundance: .; j_gene: TRBJ1-2; CDR3nt: TGCGCCAGCAGCACGGGTCTACAGGGGCAGGAAGGCTACACCTTC; CDR3aa: CASSTGLQGQEGYTF
d_gene: TRBD1; v_gene: TRBV9; abundance: .; j_gene: TRBJ1-2; CDR3nt: TGTGCCAGCAGCGTAGAAGGGGGCAGCGGCTACACCTTC; CDR3aa: CASSVEGGSGYTF
d_gene: .; v_gene: TRBV19; abundance: .; j_gene: TRBJ1-1; CDR3nt: TGTGCCAGTAGTATAGTAAGGAGGGCGGCGAACACTGAAGCTTTCTTT; CDR3aa: CASSIVRRAANTEAFF
d_gene: .; v_gene: TRBV6-4; abundance: .; j_gene: TRBJ2-2; CDR3nt: TGTGCCAGCAGTGACTCCTCTGACACCGGGGAGCTGTTTTTT; CDR3aa: CASSDSSDTGELFF
d_gene: TRBD1; v_gene: TRBV5-1; abundance: .; j_gene: TRBJ2-5; CDR3nt: TGCGCCAGCAGCTTGGGACAGGGGCCTCAAGAGACCCAGTACTTC; CDR3aa: CASSLGQGPQETQYF
d_gene: .; v_gene: TRBV9; abundance: .; j_gene: TRBJ1-5; CDR3nt: TGTGCCAGCAGCACGGGACTGGCGCGGCAGCCCCAGCATTTT; CDR3aa: CASSTGLARQPQHF
d_gene: .; v_gene: TRBV18; abundance: .; j_gene: TRBJ1-5; CDR3nt: TGTGCCAGCTCCCGCGGGGGCCCGAATCAGCCCCAGCATTTT; CDR3aa: CASSRGGPNQPQHF